This TCR beta chain stems from a study of Ad26.COV2.S vaccination and SARS-CoV-2 variants. About the study: Ad26.COV2.S, an intramuscular injection, was given once or twice 56 days apart. Study findings and constraints: The TCR breadth and depth analyses may have produced an underestimate of total T cell responses. Substantial response breadth was reportedly seen for spike-specific CD8+ and CD4+ T cells after vaccination.

This sample's treatment: approximately 18 received Ad26.COV2.S at low or high dose, single or two shots; a few received placebo; per-sample allocation not given. All samples were drawn on day 63, counting from the first vaccine or placebo injection. The individual, an adult aged 18-55 years, was a donor in Boston. Germline values: CDR1 LNHDA, CDR2 SQIVND (reference sequence). The CDR3 runs to 13 residues. Trimming removed 6 bases from V and 4 bases from J, with 10 bases in between. This clone was seen once. Its antigen is currently unknown. Only in-frame clones appear in the TCRdb table, and some are missing; sequencing was by immunoSEQ multiplex PCR. The table has under 600,000 clones, roughly nine tenths seen once.

The chain uses TRBV19 and TRBJ1-3; no firm D call. The sample here was peripheral blood, taken in a trial of Ad26.COV2.S vaccine versus placebo. The TCR sequence derives from a person between 18 and 65 years old who received the Ad26.COV2.S COVID-19 vaccine or a placebo. Here the CDR3 reads CASRPGGGNTIYF. The CDR3 DNA reads as TGTGCCAGTAGACCCGGTGGAGGAAACACCATATATTTT.